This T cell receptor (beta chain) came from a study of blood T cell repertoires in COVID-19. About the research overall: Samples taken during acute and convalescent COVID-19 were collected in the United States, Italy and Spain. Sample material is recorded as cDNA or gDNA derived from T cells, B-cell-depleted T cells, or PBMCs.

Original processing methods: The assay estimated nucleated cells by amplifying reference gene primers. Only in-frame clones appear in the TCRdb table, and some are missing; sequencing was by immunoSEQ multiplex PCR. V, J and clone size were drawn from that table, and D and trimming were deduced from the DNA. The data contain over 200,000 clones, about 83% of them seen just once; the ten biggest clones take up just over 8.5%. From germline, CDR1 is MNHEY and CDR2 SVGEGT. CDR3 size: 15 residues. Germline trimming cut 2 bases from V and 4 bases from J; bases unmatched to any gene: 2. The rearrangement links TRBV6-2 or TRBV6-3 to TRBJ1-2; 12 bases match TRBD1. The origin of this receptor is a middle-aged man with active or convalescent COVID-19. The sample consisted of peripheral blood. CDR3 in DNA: TGTGCCAGCAGTTACGGGACAGGGGGCCTCTATGGCTACACCTTC. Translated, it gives CASSYGTGGLYGYTF.